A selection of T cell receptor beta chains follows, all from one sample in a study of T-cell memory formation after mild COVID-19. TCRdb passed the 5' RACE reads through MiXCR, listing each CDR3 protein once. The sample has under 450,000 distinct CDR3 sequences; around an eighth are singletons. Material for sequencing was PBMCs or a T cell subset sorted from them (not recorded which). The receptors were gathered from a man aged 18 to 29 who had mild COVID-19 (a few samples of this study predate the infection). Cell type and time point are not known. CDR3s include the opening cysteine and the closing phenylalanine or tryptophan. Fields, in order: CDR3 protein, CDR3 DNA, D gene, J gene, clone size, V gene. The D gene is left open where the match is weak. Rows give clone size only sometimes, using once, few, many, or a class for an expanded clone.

CDR3 protein: CASSNRAHYGYTF; CDR3 DNA: TGTGCCAGCAGCAACAGAGCCCACTATGGCTACACCTTC; D gene: -; J gene: TRBJ1-2; clone size: -; V gene: TRBV7-2
CDR3 protein: CASSLVYERGGGGTQYF; CDR3 DNA: TGTGCCAGCAGCCTCGTTTATGAGCGGGGGGGCGGCGGGACCCAGTACTTC; D gene: TRBD2; J gene: TRBJ2-5; clone size: -; V gene: TRBV7-2
CDR3 protein: CASSVATVPAGHQETQYF; CDR3 DNA: TGTGCCAGCAGCGTAGCTACCGTTCCAGCGGGGCACCAAGAGACCCAGTACTTC; D gene: TRBD2; J gene: TRBJ2-5; clone size: many; V gene: TRBV9
CDR3 protein: CASSQEDSRGEKLFF; CDR3 DNA: TGTGCCAGCAGCCAAGAAGATAGTCGTGGGGAGAAACTGTTTTTT; D gene: -; J gene: TRBJ1-4; clone size: few; V gene: TRBV4-2
CDR3 protein: CASSRGTGLTFF; CDR3 DNA: TGTGCCAGCAGCCGCGGGACAGGGTTAACTTTCTTT; D gene: TRBD1; J gene: TRBJ1-1; clone size: few; V gene: TRBV25-1
CDR3 protein: CASSLQSNTEAFF; CDR3 DNA: TGTGCCAGCAGCTTACAGAGCAACACTGAAGCTTTCTTT; D gene: -; J gene: TRBJ1-1; clone size: few; V gene: TRBV7-3
CDR3 protein: CASSFFSGGAGLF; CDR3 DNA: TGTGCCAGCAGTTTCTTCAGCGGGGGGGCCGGGCTCTTC; D gene: TRBD2; J gene: TRBJ2-1; clone size: -; V gene: TRBV28
CDR3 protein: CASSQRTGRNIQYF; CDR3 DNA: TGCGCCAGCAGCCAGCGGACAGGGAGAAACATTCAGTACTTC; D gene: TRBD1; J gene: TRBJ2-4; clone size: few; V gene: TRBV4-1
CDR3 protein: CASSLGRGAINTQYF; CDR3 DNA: TGTGCCAGCAGCTTAGGGCGGGGGGCCATAAATACGCAGTATTTT; D gene: TRBD2; J gene: TRBJ2-3; clone size: many; V gene: TRBV7-2
CDR3 protein: CASSPLGYEQFF; CDR3 DNA: TGTGCCAGCTCACCTCTGGGTTATGAGCAGTTCTTC; D gene: -; J gene: TRBJ2-1; clone size: -; V gene: TRBV18
CDR3 protein: CASRWTASSYNSPLHF; CDR3 DNA: TGTGCCAGCAGATGGACAGCCAGCTCCTATAATTCACCCCTCCACTTT; D gene: -; J gene: TRBJ1-6; clone size: few; V gene: TRBV6-5
CDR3 protein: CASSLVRTPSYEQYF; CDR3 DNA: TGTGCCAGCAGCTTGGTTCGGACACCCTCCTACGAGCAGTACTTC; D gene: -; J gene: TRBJ2-7; clone size: -; V gene: TRBV5-5
CDR3 protein: CSVEGQHANTEAFF; CDR3 DNA: TGCAGCGTTGAAGGCCAGCACGCGAACACTGAAGCTTTCTTT; D gene: -; J gene: TRBJ1-1; clone size: -; V gene: TRBV29-1
CDR3 protein: CASSLQFGLAYNEQFF; CDR3 DNA: TGTGCCAGCAGCTTGCAGTTCGGACTAGCGTACAATGAGCAGTTCTTC; D gene: TRBD2; J gene: TRBJ2-1; clone size: few; V gene: TRBV5-6